This T cell receptor beta chain is from a study of HIV-infected patients and healthy controls. Study-wide background: The CD4:CD8 ratio increased slightly in early therapy, but CD8 counts showed no consistent change. Whole-study findings and limits: HIV-infected patients and controls differed significantly in mean usage of eight alpha and eight beta V genes. Compared with healthy controls, HIV-infected patients showed less CDR3 sharing between individuals. The study did not determine the donors' HLA types.

No cell fractionation was done, so the repertoire covers all unsorted peripheral blood T cells. Alpha and beta constant-region primers primed reverse transcription of about 500 ng RNA. Separate chain-specific third strand synthesis with multiplexing indices produced the alpha and beta libraries. Each CDR3 protein is one row after TCRdb ran MiXCR on the 5' RACE reads. Counted here are some 5,500 distinct CDR3 sequences, about 7.7% occurring once; the ten biggest clones make up 15% to 20%. The CDR3 length is 18 residues. The ends lost 5 bases at V and 7 bases at J; junction bases unmatched: 19. Germline values: CDR1 SEHNR, CDR2 FQNEAQ (reference sequence). This clonotype was recorded at least ten times. Its antigen is unknown.

Specimen: blood, collected before antiretroviral therapy. The clonotype was recovered from an adult with HIV infection. The chain joins TRBV7-9 to TRBJ2-1; TRBD2 aligns across 8 bases. The CDR3: CASSPARSGRRSLNEQFF. The CDR3 DNA sequence: TGTGCCAGCAGCCCCGCCCGGAGCGGGAGAAGGAGTTTAAATGAGCAGTTCTTC.